A selection of T cell receptor beta chains follows, all from one sample in a study of blood T cells in healthy people across ages. TCRdb reprocessed the 5' RACE reads via MiXCR and lists one record per CDR3 protein. The data hold 1.5 million to 2 million distinct CDR3 sequences, with around half observed a single time. Input material: blood. Receptors originate from a woman in her thirties or forties in good health. Both conserved end residues are part of each CDR3. The D gene is left open where the match is weak. Not all rows give a size; the values are once, few, many and, for expanded clones, a class.

>TRBJ2-5|TRBD2|15|TRBV28|many
TGTGCCAGCAGTGGACTAGCGGGGGGGCAAGAGACCCAGTACTTC
CASSGLAGGQETQYF
>TRBJ2-6|-|18|TRBV11-2|few
TGTGCCAGCAGCTTTTTCCTTTCGGAGAGCTCTGGGGCCAACGTCCTGACTTTC
CASSFFLSESSGANVLTF
>TRBJ2-7|-|14|TRBV11-2|few
TGTGCCAGCAGCCCGGCGTTGGCCGGCTACGAGCAGTACTTC
CASSPALAGYEQYF
>TRBJ1-1|-|15|TRBV7-9|-
TGTGCCAGCAGCTTAGCGTCCGGGGGCTGGACTGAAGCTTTCTTT
CASSLASGGWTEAFF
>TRBJ1-6|-|15|TRBV2|few
TGTGCCAGCAACGTACGGGTGCCTGGTTCGGAACCCCTCCACTTT
CASNVRVPGSEPLHF
>TRBJ2-6|-|17|TRBV5-6|-
TGTGCCAGCAGCCTGGTCGGCCGAATGACAGGGGCCAACGTCCTGACTTTC
CASSLVGRMTGANVLTF
>TRBJ2-6|-|11|TRBV27|-
TGTGCCAGACCGGGAGCCAACGTCCTGACTTTC
CARPGANVLTF
>TRBJ1-2|-|14|TRBV4-2|once
TGTGCCAGCAGCCAAGTGGGGGAGGGATATGGCTACACCTTC
CASSQVGEGYGYTF
>TRBJ2-7|TRBD1|14|TRBV6-2/TRBV6-3|once
TGTGCCAGCATTAGGGACAGGACCCCCTACGAGCAGTACTTC
CASIRDRTPYEQYF
>TRBJ2-3|TRBD2|15|TRBV6-6|few
TGTGCCAGCAGTTACGGGACTAGCCCCACAGATACGCAGTATTTT
CASSYGTSPTDTQYF